Each of the 20 T cell receptor beta chains below was sequenced from the same sample in a study of cytomegalovirus exposure and HLA in healthy donors. The PCR contained 60 Vbeta and 13 Jbeta primers. Data came from immunoSEQ multiplex PCR; TCRdb stores just in-frame clones and leaves some out. This table holds roughly 190,000 clones, about four fifths found once. Sample: PBMCs. These receptors all come from a woman between 45 and 60 years old in good health and CMV-seropositive.

J is TRBJ1-6 and V is TRBV4-1; 8 positions match TRBD1. Germline values: CDR1 MGHRA, CDR2 YSYEKL. The CDR3 extends over 18 amino acids. The junction had 17 bases not matched to a gene; V was cut back by 0 bases and J by 13 bases. The CDR3 DNA reads as TGCGCCAGCAGCCAAGATCCCCGGACAGGGAGGTACCGGTCCCCCCTCCACTTT. The encoded protein is CASSQDPRTGRYRSPLHF.

The gene calls are TRBV11-3 and TRBJ1-1; D not certain. V was trimmed by 2 bases and J by 4 bases, leaving 8 bases between them. The CDR3 spans 13 residues. Germline V gene lookup returns CDR1 SGHNT and CDR2 YENEEA. The chain's CDR3 is CASSLRGTTEAFF. Written as DNA, the CDR3 is TGTGCCAGCAGCTTACGGGGTACCACTGAAGCTTTCTTT.

The rearrangement uses TRBV19 and TRBJ1-6; TRBD1 agrees at 8 bases. V shed 1 base and J 5 bases; nucleotides not matched to a gene: 7. Germline lookup yields CDR1 LNHDA and CDR2 SQIVND (reference sequence). This CDR3 is 17 amino acids long. As DNA, the CDR3 is TGTGCCAGTAGTATAGCCAGGACAGGGAGGGATAATTCACCCCTCCACTTT. Its translation is CASSIARTGRDNSPLHF. Filled out from reference TRBV19 and TRBJ1-6, the complete variable domain reads DGGITQSPKYLFRKEGQNVTLSCEQNLNHDAMYWYRQDPGQGLRLIYYSQIVNDFQKGDIAEGYSVSREKKESFPLTVTSAQKNPTAFYLCASSIARTGRDNSPLHFGNGTRLTVT.

The chain is built from TRBV7-6 and TRBJ1-4; a weak D match, TRBD1 (5 bases). This CDR3 spans 15 amino acids. The V gene lost 4 bases and the J gene lost 6 bases, with 15 bases spanning the gap. CDR1 and CDR2 (germline): SGHVS, FNYEAQ. CDR3 loop: CASSYLFGGDEKLFF. In DNA, the CDR3 is TGTGCCAGCAGCTACCTTTTCGGGGGAGATGAAAAACTGTTTTTT.

The chain employs TRBV7-9 and TRBJ2-5; a weak D match, TRBD1 (5 bases). This CDR3 comprises 14 residues. V dropped 3 bases and J dropped 5 bases, with 13 bases sitting between them. Germline V lookup: CDR1 SEHNR, CDR2 FQNEAQ (reference sequence). The CDR3 spells CASSFGQGMETQYF. The CDR3 DNA reads TGTGCCAGCAGCTTTGGCCAGGGCATGGAGACCCAGTACTTC.

This chain links TRBV5-4 with TRBJ1-4, with D perhaps TRBD1 (6 bases). Germline CDR1 and CDR2: SGHNT and YYREEE (reference sequence). This CDR3 is 15 amino acids long. The V end lost 0 bases, the J end lost 7 bases, and 13 bases lay between the germline ends. The CDR3 nucleotides are TGTGCCAGCAGCTTGGGTGGGGGCGCCGGTGAAAAACTGTTTTTT. This sequence encodes CASSLGGGAGEKLFF.

The rearrangement uses TRBV7-9 and TRBJ2-7; D gene ambiguous. Germline loops: CDR1 SEHNR, CDR2 FQNEAQ (reference sequence). The CDR3 has 14 residues. Between the trimmed V and J ends, which lost 1 base and 2 bases, there was a span of 9 bases. The CDR3: CASSLGASAYEQYF. The DNA of the CDR3 is TGTGCCAGCAGCTTAGGCGCCAGCGCCTACGAGCAGTACTTC.

The chain links TRBV6-1 to TRBJ1-1; TRBD1 matches at 8 bases. J was trimmed by 6 bases and V by 6 bases; bases with no gene match: 6. This CDR3 region has 13 residues. Germline V gene lookup returns CDR1 MNHNS and CDR2 SASEGT. The CDR3 nucleotides are TGTGCCAGCAGCCCAGGGGGCATGGCTGAAGCTTTCTTT. Amino acid sequence: CASSPGGMAEAFF.

The chain is built from TRBV18 and TRBJ2-2; 7 nucleotides align to TRBD1. This CDR3 is 14 amino acids long. The germline gives CDR1 KGHSH, CDR2 LQKENI. J lost 6 bases, V lost 6 bases, and 7 bases had no gene match. CDR3 nucleotide sequence: TGTGCCAGCTCTCCCGGACAGGAGTCCGGGGAGCTGTTTTTT. Translated: CASSPGQESGELFF.

The rearrangement joins TRBV19 to TRBJ2-3, with D possibly TRBD2 on 7 matching bases. Germline assignment: CDR1 LNHDA and CDR2 SQIVND (reference sequence). V was cut by 10 bases and J by 3 bases, with 14 bases left in between. The length of the CDR3 is 13 residues. CDR3 residues: CATLGGATDTQYF. The CDR3 DNA follows: TGTGCCACCCTTGGGGGGGCGACAGATACGCAGTATTTT.

V and J are TRBV5-4 and TRBJ1-4; 7 bases match TRBD1. This CDR3 contains 18 residues. Germline V lookup: CDR1 SGHNT, CDR2 YYREEE (reference sequence). The V segment lost 3 bases and the J segment 7 bases; nucleotides outside the gene matches: 18. The CDR3 DNA reads TGTGCCAGCAGCTGGGGGAAAAAAAGGGACAGCGGAGGTGAAAAACTGTTTTTT. Encoded protein: CASSWGKKRDSGGEKLFF.

The chain links TRBV5-4 to TRBJ1-2; TRBD1 might be the D (5 bases). The V gene lost 3 bases and the J gene lost 0 bases, with 12 bases spanning the gap. The germline gives CDR1 SGHNT, CDR2 YYREEE (reference sequence). The CDR3 is 15 amino acids. The CDR3, as DNA: TGTGCCAGCAGCTCGTTAGACAGAACTAACTATGGCTACACCTTC. Translation gives CASSSLDRTNYGYTF. Full variable domain (outside the CDR3, taken from reference TRBV5-4 and TRBJ1-2): ETGVTQSPTHLIKTRGQQVTLRCSSQSGHNTVSWYQQALGQGPQFIFQYYREEENGRGNFPPRFSGLQFPNYSSELNVNALELDDSALYLCASSSLDRTNYGYTFGSGTRLTVV.

In its sample, this clone was seen a few times. The V call is TRBV9, the J call TRBJ1-1, with TRBD1 matching 7 bases. CDR1 is SGDLS and CDR2 is YYNGEE in the germline V gene. The CDR3 contains 14 residues. The junction had 5 bases not matched to a gene; V was cut back by 4 bases and J by 2 bases. The CDR3: CASSPDRDNTEAFF. The CDR3 nucleotides are TGTGCCAGCAGCCCCGACAGGGACAACACTGAAGCTTTCTTT.

This clone appeared a single time. The chain has TRBV6-5 and TRBJ1-1; 7 bases map to TRBD1. V dropped 4 bases and J dropped 4; count of bases not matched to a gene: 6. The CDR3 spans 14 residues. Germline CDR1 is MNHEY and CDR2 is SVGAGI. CDR3 nucleotide sequence: TGTGCCAGCAGTTTAAACAGGGGAAGCACTGAAGCTTTCTTT. Amino acids: CASSLNRGSTEAFF.

This clone was seen once. The gene calls are TRBV5-6 and TRBJ1-2; possibly TRBD1 for D (6 bases). Germline V lookup: CDR1 SGHDT, CDR2 YYEEEE. Trimming removed 4 bases at V and 1 base at J, with 11 bases between. CDR3 length: 14 residues. As DNA, the CDR3 is TGTGCCAGCAGCCGCCGAGGGGGTAACTATGGCTACACCTTC. It codes for CASSRRGGNYGYTF. The whole variable domain, remainder taken from reference TRBV5-6 and TRBJ1-2, is DAGVTQSPTHLIKTRGQQVTLRCSPKSGHDTVSWYQQALGQGPQFIFQYYEEEERQRGNFPDRFSGHQFPNYSSELNVNALLLGDSALYLCASSRRGGNYGYTFGSGTRLTVV.

This chain joins TRBV27 and TRBJ2-1, with a tentative D call TRBD2 (6 bases). CDR1 is MNHEY, CDR2 SMNVEV, per germline (reference sequence). The CDR3 has 14 amino acids. Trimming took off 5 bases at V and 7 bases at J, with 15 bases between the two ends. In DNA, the CDR3 is TGTGCCAGCAGTCAATTAAGCGGGCGAAATGAGCAGTTCTTC. It yields the protein CASSQLSGRNEQFF.

This clone occurred a few times. The J gene is TRBJ2-2, the V gene TRBV7-3, with TRBD1 as a possible D gene (6 bases). In germline, CDR1 is SGHTA, CDR2 FQGTGA. Deletions cut 5 bases from V and 7 bases from J, with 14 bases between. This CDR3 has 14 residues. The CDR3 loop is CASSGDRFGGELFF. The CDR3 DNA follows: TGTGCCAGCAGCGGAGACAGGTTTGGCGGGGAGCTGTTTTTT. The full variable domain, its missing parts supplied by reference TRBV7-3 and TRBJ2-2, is GAGVSQTPSNKVTEKGKYVELRCDPISGHTALYWYRQSLGQGPEFLIYFQGTGAADDSGLPNDRFFAVRPEGSVSTLKIQRTERGDSAVYLCASSGDRFGGELFFGEGSRLTVL.

The J gene is TRBJ1-6, the V gene TRBV6-5; 8 bases align to TRBD1. The CDR3 runs 15 residues. J gave up 7 bases and V 10 bases, and 12 bases lay outside the gene matches. Per the germline V gene, CDR1 is MNHEY and CDR2 is SVGAGI. This CDR3 is CATKITGQVNSPLHF. CDR3 coding DNA: TGTGCCACCAAGATCACGGGACAGGTCAATTCACCCCTCCACTTT.

The V and J genes are TRBV5-1 and TRBJ2-3; TRBD2 matches 8 bases. The germline V gene has CDR1 SGHRS and CDR2 YFSETQ. The length of the CDR3 is 13 residues. Trimming at V came to 6 bases and at J to 6 bases, leaving 6 bases not matched to a gene. CDR3 in amino acids: CASTREGPDTQYF. The CDR3 bases are TGCGCCAGCACCCGGGAGGGGCCGGATACGCAGTATTTT.

The chain is built from TRBV30 and TRBJ2-1, with D unresolved. Trimming stripped 5 bases from V and 10 bases from J, with 12 bases between. The CDR3 runs 11 residues. Per germline, CDR1 GTSNPN and CDR2 SVGIG (reference sequence). The chain's CDR3 is CAWRFAGEQFF. The CDR3 nucleotides read TGTGCCTGGCGTTTCGCTGGCGAGCAGTTCTTC.